The 23 T cell receptor beta chains presented below share a single source sample, sequenced in a study of early T cells in non-severe SARS-CoV-2 infection. TCRdb reprocessed the 5' RACE reads via MiXCR and lists one record per CDR3 protein. The sample has under 85,000 distinct CDR3 sequences; roughly a tenth are singletons. The sample comprised whole blood. These receptors all stem from an adult who was a healthcare worker with PCR-confirmed SARS-CoV-2 infection or an uninfected control (not recorded which).

This clonotype was seen ten or more times. V is TRBV12-3 or TRBV12-4 and J is TRBJ2-3; TRBD2 is a possible D gene (5 bases). The CDR3 has 13 residues. Trimming removed 6 bases from V and 2 bases from J, with 9 bases in between. CDR3 coding DNA: TGTGCCAGCAGGAGCGGTCACACAGATACGCAGTATTTT. This codes for CASRSGHTDTQYF.

The chain has TRBV3-1 and TRBJ1-2; D gene uncertain. The CDR3 is 13 residues long. Trimming took 4 bases from V and 0 from J, leaving 6 bases between them. Germline V gene lookup returns CDR1 LGHDT and CDR2 YNNKEL (reference sequence). CDR3 region: CASSRGANYGYTF. The CDR3 region has the DNA TGTGCCAGCAGCCGAGGAGCTAACTATGGCTACACCTTC.

This clonotype was seen ten or more times. The chain employs TRBV6-5 and TRBJ2-1; D perhaps matches TRBD2 (6 bases). The V and J ends lost 5 bases and 7 bases respectively, with 18 bases between them. This CDR3 has 15 amino acids. Germline V gives CDR1 MNHEY, CDR2 SVGAGI. The CDR3 loop reads CASSRGPGVLNEQFF. DNA for the CDR3: TGTGCCAGCAGTCGGGGCCCGGGGGTCCTGAATGAGCAGTTCTTC.

This clonotype was counted many times. The chain carries TRBV20-1 and TRBJ1-2, with D hard to call. The V gene's germline CDR1 is DFQATT and CDR2 SNEGSKA (reference sequence). V lost 4 bases to trimming and J lost 4 bases, with 16 bases between them. The CDR3 loop spans 14 amino acids. In DNA, the CDR3 is TGCAGTGCTAAAGGAGGAGGATTGAGCTATGGCTACACCTTC. Protein: CSAKGGGLSYGYTF.

The table lists this clonotype with a few counts. The chain couples TRBV20-1 to TRBJ2-3; 8 bases agree with TRBD2. Unmatched junction bases numbered 7, after V lost 6 bases and J lost 2 bases. Germline assignment: CDR1 DFQATT and CDR2 SNEGSKA (reference sequence). This CDR3 region has 14 residues. For the CDR3, the DNA is TGCAGTGCCCGGCTAGCGGGCAACACAGATACGCAGTATTTT. It encodes CSARLAGNTDTQYF.

This clonotype was seen ten or more times. V gene TRBV10-3 combines with J gene TRBJ1-6, with D hard to call. This CDR3 region has 13 residues. Looked up from germline, CDR1 is ENHRY and CDR2 is SYGVKD. V was pared by 4 bases and J by 7 bases, with 8 bases between. The CDR3 protein is CAISGAENSPLHF. The CDR3 DNA sequence: TGTGCCATCAGTGGGGCAGAGAATTCACCCCTCCACTTT.

The sample holds a few counts of this clonotype. The chain couples TRBV28 to TRBJ1-2, with D possibly being TRBD1 (5 bases). The CDR3 loop spans 12 amino acids. CDR1 MDHEN and CDR2 SYDVKM come from the germline V gene. Trimming took off 6 bases at V and 5 bases at J, with 10 bases between the two ends. The CDR3 here is CASRAGGYGYTF. The CDR3 bases are TGTGCCAGCAGGGCCGGGGGGTATGGCTACACCTTC.

This clonotype was counted a few times. This rearrangement joins TRBV20-1 to TRBJ1-5, with TRBD1 matching over 8 bases. Germline assignment: CDR1 DFQATT and CDR2 SNEGSKA (reference sequence). The CDR3 extends over 13 amino acids. J gave up 2 bases and V 5 bases, and 2 bases lay outside the gene matches. In DNA, the CDR3 is TGCAGTGCTGGACAGGGCGGCAATCAGCCCCAGCATTTT. Its translation: CSAGQGGNQPQHF.

This clonotype has a handful of counts. The V and J genes are TRBV18 and TRBJ1-3; the match to TRBD1 covers 9 bases. Germline V gene data show CDR1 as KGHSH and CDR2 as LQKENI. This CDR3 has 15 residues. The ends lost 5 bases at V and 2 bases at J; junction bases unmatched: 4. The CDR3 here is CASSRGQGPGNTIYF. CDR3 DNA sequence: TGTGCCAGCTCAAGGGGACAGGGCCCTGGAAACACCATATATTTT. Full variable domain (rest looked up from reference TRBV18 and TRBJ1-3): NAGVMQNPRHLVRRRGQEARLRCSPMKGHSHVYWYRQLPEEGLKFMVYLQKENIIDESGMPKERFSAEFPKEGPSILRIQQVVRGDSAAYFCASSRGQGPGNTIYFGEGSWLTVV.

This clonotype was detected a few times. The chain is built from TRBV10-3 and TRBJ2-6, with D hard to call. The CDR3 covers 17 residues. The germline V gene has CDR1 ENHRY and CDR2 SYGVKD. With 0 bases removed from V and 0 bases from J, the gap between germline ends came to 9 bases. The CDR3 reads CAISESGSHSGANVLTF. DNA for the CDR3: TGTGCCATCAGTGAGTCGGGAAGCCACTCTGGGGCCAACGTCCTGACTTTC.

The table lists this clonotype with a few counts. This rearrangement joins TRBV20-1 to TRBJ2-5; TRBD2 aligns across 12 bases. The CDR3 is made up of 15 amino acids. CDR1 and CDR2 from the germline V gene are DFQATT and SNEGSKA (reference sequence). V shed 2 bases, J shed 5 bases, and the junction held 6 bases outside the gene matches. DNA for the CDR3: TGCAGTGCTAGACCTAGCGGGAGGGCGCGGGAGACCCAGTACTTC. It specifies CSARPSGRARETQYF.

Only a few counts were recorded for this clonotype. The J gene is TRBJ2-2, the V gene TRBV7-9, with 8 bases matching TRBD1. The CDR3 is 17 residues long. Trimming removed 5 bases from V and 5 bases from J; junction bases left unmatched: 13. In germline, CDR1 is SEHNR, CDR2 FQNEAQ (reference sequence). Written as DNA, the CDR3 is TGTGCCAGCAGCACCCGACTCCGGACAGGGCGGACCGGGGAGCTGTTTTTT. Protein product: CASSTRLRTGRTGELFF. Full variable domain (remainder filled in from reference TRBV7-9 and TRBJ2-2): DTGVSQNPRHKITKRGQNVTFRCDPISEHNRLYWYRQTLGQGPEFLTYFQNEAQLEKSRLLSDRFSAERPKGSFSTLEIQRTEQGDSAMYLCASSTRLRTGRTGELFFGEGSRLTVL.

At least ten counts were recorded for this clonotype. The chain combines TRBV24-1 with TRBJ2-1; D gene unclear. Germline CDR1 KGHDR, CDR2 SFDVKD. The V end lost 0 bases, the J end lost 2 bases, and 7 bases lay between the germline ends. This CDR3 spans 15 amino acids. CDR3 in DNA: TGTGCCACCAGTGATTTGAGTGTCACCTACAATGAGCAGTTCTTC. This translates into CATSDLSVTYNEQFF.

This clonotype was seen repeatedly, ten times or more. The J gene is TRBJ1-4, the V gene TRBV11-2; 7 bases match TRBD1. CDR3 size: 14 residues. The V and J ends lost 0 bases and 10 bases, in that order; junction bases with no gene match: 5. Germline V gives CDR1 SGHAT, CDR2 FQNNGV. In nucleotides, the CDR3 is TGTGCCAGCAGCTTAGAAACAGGGGTGGTAAAACTGTTTTTT. Its protein product is CASSLETGVVKLFF.

V is TRBV9 and J is TRBJ2-1, with D possibly matching TRBD1 (5 bases). Trimming removed 4 bases from V and 6 bases from J, with 14 bases in between. The CDR3 has 14 amino acids. Germline V gene data show CDR1 as SGDLS and CDR2 as YYNGEE. The CDR3 here is CASSIQDRGNEQFF. The CDR3 bases are TGTGCCAGCAGCATACAAGACAGAGGCAATGAGCAGTTCTTC.

This clonotype was picked up many times. This sequence joins TRBV21-1 and TRBJ2-3; the D call of TRBD1 is as the table states it, not checked on the DNA. TRBV21-1 is deemed a pseudogene. CDR3 size: 15 residues. The CDR3 loop reads CASSPPPGDGDTQYF. The CDR3 DNA is TGTGCCAGCAGCCCCCCCCCAGGGGACGGAGATACGCAGTATTTT.

There are many counts of this clonotype. This chain uses TRBV20-1 with TRBJ2-1, with 11 bases aligning to TRBD2. CDR1 and CDR2 (germline): DFQATT, SNEGSKA (reference sequence). V trimming: 6 bases; J trimming: 3 bases; junction bases outside the gene matches: 13. The CDR3 consists of 17 residues. The CDR3 loop reads CSAPRGLAGGHYNEQFF. The CDR3 DNA follows: TGCAGTGCCCCCCGGGGTCTAGCGGGAGGCCACTACAATGAGCAGTTCTTC.

This clonotype has a count of ten or more. This chain connects TRBV6-5 to TRBJ2-6; TRBD1 aligns across 7 bases. From germline, CDR1 is MNHEY and CDR2 SVGAGI. V gave up 6 bases and J gave up 1 base; unmatched junction bases: 15. The CDR3 runs 19 residues. The CDR3 DNA reads as TGTGCCAGCAGCATAGAAATCGGGACAGCGACTTCTGGGGCCAACGTCCTGACTTTC. Translated: CASSIEIGTATSGANVLTF.

This clonotype was found a few times. The chain recombines TRBV5-1 with TRBJ2-7; D ambiguous. The CDR3 is 14 amino acids. Trimming pared 5 bases from V and 1 base from J, leaving 13 bases between. Germline CDR1 reads SGHRS; CDR2 reads YFSETQ. The CDR3 bases are TGCGCCAGCAGATCCGAAGCAGGATCCTACGAGCAGTACTTC. It specifies CASRSEAGSYEQYF.

This clonotype was recorded at least ten times. The genes are TRBV2 and TRBJ2-2, with D perhaps given as TRBD1 or TRBD2 (5 bases each). This CDR3 spans 12 amino acids. CDR1 is SNHLY, CDR2 FYNNEI, per germline. V was cut by 8 bases and J by 2 bases, with 6 bases left in between. The CDR3 DNA is TGTGCCAGCCGGGACAACACCGGGGAGCTGTTTTTT. Protein: CASRDNTGELFF.

J is TRBJ1-2 and V is TRBV12-3 or TRBV12-4; D might be TRBD1 (6 bases). This CDR3 region has 16 residues. The V end was cut by 0 bases, the J end by 2 bases, with 13 bases between. The CDR3 spells CASSLAQGGGNYGYTF. DNA of the CDR3: TGTGCCAGCAGTTTAGCGCAGGGAGGGGGAAACTATGGCTACACCTTC.

This chain connects TRBV14 to TRBJ2-7; 10 bases are shared with TRBD2. Losses at the gene ends were 5 bases for V and 1 base for J; bases not matched to a gene: 5. The CDR3 covers 15 residues. Germline lookup yields CDR1 SGHDN and CDR2 FVKESK. CDR3 residues: CASSFRTSGSYEQYF. The CDR3 DNA reads as TGTGCCAGCAGCTTCCGGACTAGCGGTTCCTACGAGCAGTACTTC.

The CDR3, as DNA: TGTGCCAGCTCACCTGGAACGACAGCACACAATGAGCAGTTCTTC. As protein: CASSPGTTAHNEQFF. The chain couples TRBV18 to TRBJ2-1; D is possibly TRBD1 (5 bases). The CDR3 loop spans 15 amino acids. V was pared by 3 bases and J by 5 bases, with 14 bases between. Germline V gives CDR1 KGHSH, CDR2 LQKENI.